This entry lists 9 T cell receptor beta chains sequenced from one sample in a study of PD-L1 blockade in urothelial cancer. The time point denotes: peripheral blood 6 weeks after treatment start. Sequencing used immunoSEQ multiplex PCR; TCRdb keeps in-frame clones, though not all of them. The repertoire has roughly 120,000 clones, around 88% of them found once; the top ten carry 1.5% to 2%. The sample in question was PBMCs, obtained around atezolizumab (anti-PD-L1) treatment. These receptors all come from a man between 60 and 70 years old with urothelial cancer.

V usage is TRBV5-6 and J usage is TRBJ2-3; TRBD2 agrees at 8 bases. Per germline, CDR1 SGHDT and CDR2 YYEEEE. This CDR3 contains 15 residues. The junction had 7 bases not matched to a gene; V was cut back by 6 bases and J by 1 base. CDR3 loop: CASTAAGVGTDTQYF. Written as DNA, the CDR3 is TGTGCCAGCACCGCAGCGGGAGTGGGCACAGATACGCAGTATTTT.

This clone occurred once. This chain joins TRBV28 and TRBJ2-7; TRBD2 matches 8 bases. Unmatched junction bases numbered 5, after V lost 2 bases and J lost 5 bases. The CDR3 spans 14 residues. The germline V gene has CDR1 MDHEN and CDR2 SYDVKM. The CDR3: CASSLRGLVHEQYF. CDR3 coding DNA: TGTGCCAGCAGTTTAAGGGGACTAGTTCACGAGCAGTACTTC.

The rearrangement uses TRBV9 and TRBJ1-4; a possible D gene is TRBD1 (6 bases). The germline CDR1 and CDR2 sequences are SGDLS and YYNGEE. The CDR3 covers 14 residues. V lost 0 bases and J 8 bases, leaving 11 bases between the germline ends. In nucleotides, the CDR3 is TGTGCCAGCAGCGTAGACTGGGGGGGCGAAAAACTGTTTTTT. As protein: CASSVDWGGEKLFF.

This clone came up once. CDR3 sequence reads: CASSFTGTGGNQPQHF. The CDR3 DNA follows: TGTGCCAGCAGTTTCACAGGGACAGGGGGGAATCAGCCCCAGCATTTT. V usage is TRBV27 and J usage is TRBJ1-5, with 11 bases aligning to TRBD1. CDR3 length: 16 amino acids. J lost 4 bases, V lost 3 bases, and 5 bases had no gene match. Germline V gene lookup returns CDR1 MNHEY and CDR2 SMNVEV (reference sequence).

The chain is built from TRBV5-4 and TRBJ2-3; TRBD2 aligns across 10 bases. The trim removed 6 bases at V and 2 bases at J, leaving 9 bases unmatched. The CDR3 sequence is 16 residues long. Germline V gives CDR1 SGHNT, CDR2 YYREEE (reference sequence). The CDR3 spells CASTLKSGGVTDTQYF. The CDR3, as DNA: TGTGCCAGCACCCTCAAAAGCGGGGGGGTCACAGATACGCAGTATTTT. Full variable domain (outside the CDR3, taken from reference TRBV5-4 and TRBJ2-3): ETGVTQSPTHLIKTRGQQVTLRCSSQSGHNTVSWYQQALGQGPQFIFQYYREEENGRGNFPPRFSGLQFPNYSSELNVNALELDDSALYLCASTLKSGGVTDTQYFGPGTRLTVL.

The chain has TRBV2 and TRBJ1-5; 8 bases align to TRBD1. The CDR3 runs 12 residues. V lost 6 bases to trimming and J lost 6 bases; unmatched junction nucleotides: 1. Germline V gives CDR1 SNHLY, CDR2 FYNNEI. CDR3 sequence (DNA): TGTGCCAGCAGGGGACAGGTTCAGCCCCAGCATTTT. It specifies CASRGQVQPQHF.

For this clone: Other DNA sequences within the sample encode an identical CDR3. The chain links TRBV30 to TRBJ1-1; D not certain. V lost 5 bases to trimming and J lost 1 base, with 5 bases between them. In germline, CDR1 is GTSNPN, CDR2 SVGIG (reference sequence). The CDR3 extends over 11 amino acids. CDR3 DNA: TGTGCCTGGTCTCGGAACACTGAAGCTTTCTTT. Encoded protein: CAWSRNTEAFF.

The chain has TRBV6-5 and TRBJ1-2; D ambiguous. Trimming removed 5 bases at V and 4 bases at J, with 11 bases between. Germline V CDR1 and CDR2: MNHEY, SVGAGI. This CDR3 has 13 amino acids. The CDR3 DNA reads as TGTGCCAGCAGTCGAGGGTTCTTCTATGGCTACACCTTC. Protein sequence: CASSRGFFYGYTF.

The CDR3 DNA is TGCGCCAGCAGCTTGGCCCAGACAGGGGTAGAACCCCTCCACTTT. Its translation: CASSLAQTGVEPLHF. The chain uses TRBV5-1 and TRBJ1-6; TRBD1 matches 8 bases. Germline V gives CDR1 SGHRS, CDR2 YFSETQ. The V gene end was trimmed by 0 bases and the J gene end by 12 bases; junction bases not matched to a gene: 8. This CDR3 has 15 residues.